The T cell receptor beta chain under discussion was sequenced for a study of control samples from healthy donors and cancer patients. Produced via immunoSEQ multiplex PCR; TCRdb's table is partial and in-frame only. The sample holds more than 150,000 clones; around nine tenths are singletons and the top ten take roughly 0.7%. This CDR3 region has 13 residues. The ends lost 5 bases at V and 9 bases at J; junction bases unmatched: 7. V and J are TRBV12-3 or TRBV12-4 and TRBJ1-5, with 7 bases fitting TRBD1. The sequence was collected from a woman in her thirties in good health. Sequencing used blood. As DNA, the CDR3 is TGTGCCAGCAGTGCCGGGACAGCCGGGCCCCAGCATTTT. Protein sequence: CASSAGTAGPQHF.